Described below is a single T cell receptor (beta chain) sequence and its context. Its cognate antigen is unknown. The source of the sample is a study of beta chain features in type 1 diabetes. The V and J ends lost 4 bases and 3 bases respectively, with 15 bases between them. Germline loops: CDR1 SEHNR, CDR2 FQNEAQ (reference sequence). The CDR3 has 16 residues. The whole isolated RNA underwent reverse transcription, so sequencing captured expressed TCRB transcripts. The protocol was immunoSEQ multiplex PCR, while the TCRdb copy is restricted to in-frame clones and leaves out a portion. The repertoire holds roughly 400,000 clones, approximately 15% seen once, with about 0.04% in the top ten. General study results and limits: Across all four CD4+ subsets, people with type 1 diabetes showed modestly shorter TCRB CDR3s. The naive, central memory and Treg TCRB repertoires looked more alike in patients than they did in healthy donors.

The sequenced sample was naive CD4+ T cells from blood. The clonotype comes from a man younger than 45 in good health. The chain has TRBV7-9 and TRBJ2-2; D ambiguous. CDR3 in amino acids: CASSYRGADDTGELFF. Written as DNA, the CDR3 is TGTGCCAGCAGCTACCGAGGTGCGGACGACACCGGGGAGCTGTTTTTT.